Each of the 30 T cell receptor beta chains below was sequenced from the same sample in a study of T cells in Graves' hyperthyroidism and ophthalmopathy. Researchers took RNA transcripts and amplified the TCR beta CDR3 regions from them. An initial round of RT-PCR targeting the TCR CDR3 relied on the HTBI primer set. Using its own MiXCR run on the multiplex PCR reads, TCRdb lists one record per CDR3 protein. The table includes fewer than 700,000 distinct CDR3 sequences, approximately 17% detected once. Sample: blood. The receptors here all came from a woman aged 18-35 years with Graves' ophthalmopathy.

About this clonotype: Sequence at one end of the junction differs from germline and may be a read error. This sequence joins TRBV30 and TRBJ2-4; D may be TRBD2 (6 bases). This CDR3 has 15 amino acids. Germline CDR1 is GTSNPN and CDR2 is SVGIG (reference sequence). The CDR3 sequence is CAWSSGVIAKTIQYF. The DNA for the CDR3 is TGTGCCTGGAGTTCGGGGGTCATAGCCAAAACCATTCAGTACTTC.

This rearrangement joins TRBV4-2 to TRBJ2-3, with D possibly matching TRBD1 (6 bases). Per the germline V gene, CDR1 is LGHNA and CDR2 is YNFKEQ. V lost 0 bases, J lost 8 bases, and 15 bases lay in between. The CDR3 runs to 15 residues. CDR3 coding DNA: TGTGCCAGCAGCCAAGAGTTGGGGACATCTAGTACGCAGTATTTT. It specifies CASSQELGTSSTQYF.

The V and J genes are TRBV19 and TRBJ1-1, with 7 bases fitting TRBD1. Germline loops: CDR1 LNHDA, CDR2 SQIVND (reference sequence). The V segment lost 6 bases and the J segment 4 bases; nucleotides outside the gene matches: 8. The CDR3 is 14 residues long. The CDR3 region is CASSPQGFATEAFF. The DNA for the CDR3 is TGTGCCAGTAGCCCACAGGGGTTCGCCACTGAAGCTTTCTTT.

The chain uses TRBV7-2 and TRBJ1-5; 8 bases line up with TRBD1. Looked up from germline, CDR1 is SGHTA and CDR2 is FQGNSA. This CDR3 region has 14 residues. V gave up 6 bases and J gave up 3 bases; unmatched junction bases: 4. In nucleotides, the CDR3 is TGTGCCAGCAGAGCGGACAGGGTCAATCAGCCCCAGCATTTT. This gives the protein CASRADRVNQPQHF.

This clonotype was picked up a small number of times. The V gene is TRBV4-2, the J gene TRBJ2-7; 8 bases are a match to TRBD1. This CDR3 spans 15 amino acids. V dropped 1 base and J dropped 3; count of bases not matched to a gene: 5. Per germline, CDR1 LGHNA and CDR2 YNFKEQ. Written as DNA, the CDR3 is TGTGCCAGCAGCCAAGCCCCAGGGGGCAGCTACGAGCAGTACTTC. The encoded protein is CASSQAPGGSYEQYF.

This clonotype was detected many times. The chain has TRBV6-2 or TRBV6-3 and TRBJ1-6; TRBD1 might be the D (5 bases). V dropped 2 bases and J dropped 7 bases, with 15 bases sitting between them. Per germline, CDR1 MNHEY and CDR2 SVGEGT. CDR3 length: 16 amino acids. This chain's CDR3 is CASSYTPGGVNSPLHF. CDR3 nucleotide sequence: TGTGCCAGCAGTTACACCCCTGGGGGGGTAAATTCACCCCTCCACTTT.

This chain joins TRBV6-1 and TRBJ1-1; 10 nucleotides line up with TRBD1. This CDR3 contains 17 residues. Germline CDR1 reads MNHNS; CDR2 reads SASEGT. Trimming removed 0 bases from V and 3 bases from J; junction bases left unmatched: 7. The CDR3 reads CASSEATGGFLDTEAFF. The CDR3 DNA reads as TGTGCCAGCAGTGAAGCGACAGGGGGCTTTCTTGACACTGAAGCTTTCTTT.

This clonotype has a count of ten or more. The V call is TRBV10-3, the J call TRBJ1-4; TRBD1 matches 7 bases. Trimming removed 11 bases from V and 8 bases from J; junction bases left unmatched: 11. Germline-derived CDR1 and CDR2 are ENHRY and SYGVKD. This CDR3 has 13 amino acids. The chain's CDR3 is CASRQGYGEKLFF. The CDR3 DNA reads as TGTGCCTCACGACAGGGATACGGCGAAAAACTGTTTTTT.

This clonotype was found many times. The chain carries TRBV28 and TRBJ1-5; 7 bases match TRBD1. The CDR3 is made up of 18 amino acids. J was trimmed by 0 bases and V by 4 bases; bases with no gene match: 12. Germline loops: CDR1 MDHEN, CDR2 SYDVKM. CDR3 sequence reads: CASSSRTGAIYSNQPQHF. DNA of the CDR3: TGTGCCAGCAGTTCAAGGACAGGAGCCATCTATAGCAATCAGCCCCAGCATTTT.

This clonotype was observed a handful of times. The gene calls are TRBV4-1 and TRBJ2-7; perhaps TRBD2 as D (5 bases). The CDR3 has 15 residues. Germline CDR1 MGHRA, CDR2 YSYEKL. V lost 1 base and J 2 bases, leaving 12 bases between the germline ends. CDR3 residues: CASSQALGSPYEQYF. Written as DNA, the CDR3 is TGCGCCAGCAGCCAAGCACTAGGGAGCCCCTACGAGCAGTACTTC.

This clonotype has just a few counts. This chain uses TRBV5-8 with TRBJ2-3; 9 positions agree with TRBD2. V shed 4 bases and J 5 bases; nucleotides not matched to a gene: 11. Germline V lookup: CDR1 SGHTS, CDR2 YDEGEE. The CDR3 contains 16 residues. CDR3 sequence: CASSPVGGRAGDTQYF. CDR3 DNA: TGTGCCAGCAGCCCCGTGGGCGGGAGGGCCGGAGATACGCAGTATTTT.

The chain links TRBV5-1 to TRBJ2-1, with D unresolved. The CDR3 length is 16 residues. The ends were cut back, 1 base at V and 0 bases at J, with 11 bases in the middle. Germline V gene data show CDR1 as SGHRS and CDR2 as YFSETQ. The CDR3 loop reads CASSLRSESSYNEQFF. The CDR3 nucleotides are TGCGCCAGCAGCTTGCGATCAGAAAGCTCCTACAATGAGCAGTTCTTC.

Notes on this clonotype: This sequence may be a read error, since a much larger clone differs from it by one base. The gene calls are TRBV28 and TRBJ1-2; the D gene is possibly TRBD1 (5 bases). V shed 6 bases and J shed 1 base, with 15 bases lying between them. CDR3 length equals 15 residues. Germline CDR1 is MDHEN and CDR2 is SYDVKM. For the CDR3, the DNA is TGTGCCAGCAGCGATCGGGACGGAGATAACTATGGCTACACCTTC. Its translation: CASSDRDGDNYGYTF.

This clonotype came up many times. This rearrangement joins TRBV7-3 to TRBJ1-1, with D tentatively TRBD1 (5 bases). CDR1 and CDR2 from the germline V gene are SGHTA and FQGTGA. The V gene lost 5 bases and the J gene lost 2 bases, with 12 bases spanning the gap. The CDR3 totals 14 residues. CDR3 nucleotides: TGTGCCAGCAGCCCCGGGGACGGAAACACTGAAGCTTTCTTT. Amino acids: CASSPGDGNTEAFF.

This clonotype was detected ten times or more. The V gene is TRBV7-9, the J gene TRBJ2-1, with D unclear. The germline V gene encodes CDR1 SEHNR and CDR2 FQNEAQ (reference sequence). Trimming cost V 7 bases and J 8 bases, with 21 bases left between them. The CDR3 totals 15 residues. The CDR3 bases are TGTGCCAGCATACCCTTGACTCACCCAGGTCATGAGCAGTTCTTC. The encoded protein is CASIPLTHPGHEQFF.

Worth noting for this clonotype: One base away lies a much larger clone, so this may be a sequencing read error. In DNA, the CDR3 is TGTGCCAGCAGTCCAACAGGGTGCGATAATTCACCCCTCCACTTT. Translation gives CASSPTGCDNSPLHF. The J gene is TRBJ1-6, the V gene TRBV12-3 or TRBV12-4; TRBD1 might be the D (6 bases). The CDR3 sequence is 15 residues long. The V end was cut by 5 bases, the J end by 5 bases, with 13 bases between.

The chain recombines TRBV5-4 with TRBJ1-2, with D unclear. Germline V gene sequence: CDR1 SGHNT, CDR2 YYREEE (reference sequence). The CDR3 totals 12 residues. V was clipped by 4 bases and J by 7 bases, with 11 bases between them. The CDR3 region is CASSPAGIGYTF. CDR3 nucleotide sequence: TGTGCCAGCAGCCCCGCGGGGATTGGCTACACCTTC.

Of note for this clonotype: A clone one base away is much larger, so this may be a read error. The V call is TRBV5-1, the J call TRBJ2-3; D unresolved. The DNA end lines up better with TRBJ1-5; the J call may be wrong. This CDR3 region has 15 residues. Germline assignment: CDR1 SGHRS and CDR2 YFSETQ. The CDR3: CASSLAGSSTDTQHF. CDR3 sequence (DNA): TGCGCCAGCAGCTTGGCGGGTTCTAGCACAGATACGCAGCATTTT.

This clonotype came up many times. The chain has TRBV7-3 and TRBJ2-1, with 10 bases lining up with TRBD2. The CDR3 covers 15 residues. CDR1 and CDR2 (germline): SGHTA, FQGTGA. The V and J ends lost 2 bases and 7 bases, in that order; junction bases with no gene match: 5. The CDR3 DNA follows: TGTGCCAGCAGCTTACCCCTAGCGGGAGTAAATGAGCAGTTCTTC. As protein: CASSLPLAGVNEQFF.

Concerning this clonotype: The junction and the germline gene differ at one end; a read error may be behind it. The chain recombines TRBV2 with TRBJ1-5; 7 bases are a match to TRBD1. The CDR3 extends over 15 amino acids. Looked up from germline, CDR1 is SNHLY and CDR2 is FYNNEI. The CDR3 sequence: CAGSLQGIRNQPQHF. The CDR3 DNA reads TGTGCCGGCAGCCTACAGGGGATCCGCAATCAGCCCCAGCATTTT.

With regard to this clonotype: A much larger clone sits a single nucleotide away, making a read error possible. The chain couples TRBV27 to TRBJ2-3; 9 bases map to TRBD2. The V gene's germline CDR1 is MNHEY and CDR2 SMNVEV (reference sequence). This CDR3 is built from 17 residues. Trimming took 5 bases from V and 0 from J; bases not matched to a gene: 9. This CDR3 reads CASSTRTSEASTDTQYF. CDR3 bases: TGTGCCAGCAGTACTCGGACTAGCGAGGCTAGCACAGATACGCAGTATTTT.

In its sample, this clonotype was seen many times. The chain has TRBV28 and TRBJ1-5, with D perhaps matching TRBD1 (6 bases). Germline CDR1 MDHEN, CDR2 SYDVKM. Trimming stripped 6 bases from V and 5 bases from J, with 17 bases between. The CDR3 consists of 15 residues. CDR3 sequence reads: CASSPLQEGDQPQHF. CDR3 nucleotide sequence: TGTGCCAGCAGCCCACTACAGGAGGGGGATCAGCCCCAGCATTTT.

This clonotype showed up just a few times. The CDR3 region has the DNA TGCGCCAGCAGCCAAGAGGGAGGGAACACCGGGGAGCTGTTTTTT. Translating it yields CASSQEGGNTGELFF. The chain uses TRBV4-3 and TRBJ2-2; maybe TRBD2 (6 bases). From germline, CDR1 is LGHNA and CDR2 YSLEER. The V and J ends lost 0 bases and 1 base respectively, with 6 bases between them. This CDR3 is 15 amino acids long.

The chain has TRBV7-9 and TRBJ2-7, with 10 bases fitting TRBD2. J was trimmed by 0 bases and V by 8 bases; bases with no gene match: 10. In germline, CDR1 is SEHNR, CDR2 FQNEAQ (reference sequence). There are 16 residues in the CDR3. CDR3 DNA sequence: TGTGCCAGCCTTCCACTTAGCGGGGGGCTCTCCTACGAGCAGTACTTC. Protein product: CASLPLSGGLSYEQYF.

Only a few counts were recorded for this clonotype. This chain joins TRBV4-2 and TRBJ2-7; 14 bases align to TRBD2. CDR3 size: 17 residues. Germline CDR1 and CDR2: LGHNA and YNFKEQ. With V trimmed by 1 base and J by 1 base, 3 bases remained unmatched. As DNA, the CDR3 is TGTGCCAGCAGCCAAGGGACTAGCGGGGGGAAGTCCTACGAGCAGTACTTC. Its protein is CASSQGTSGGKSYEQYF.

This clonotype was counted between two and nine times. The chain combines TRBV12-3 or TRBV12-4 with TRBJ1-1, with no clear D. V was pared by 1 base and J by 0 bases, with 9 bases between. The CDR3 contains 15 residues. CDR3 amino acids: CASSLGPYLNTEAFF. The DNA for the CDR3 is TGTGCCAGCAGTTTAGGGCCGTATTTGAACACTGAAGCTTTCTTT.

V gene TRBV19 combines with J gene TRBJ1-2; D is unresolved. Germline V gene sequence: CDR1 LNHDA, CDR2 SQIVND (reference sequence). V was trimmed by 1 base and J by 4 bases, leaving 10 bases between them. This CDR3 has 14 amino acids. CDR3 in DNA: TGTGCCAGTAGTATAGCTCCAGGCGGCTATGGCTACACCTTC. Amino acids: CASSIAPGGYGYTF.

This clonotype was counted a few times. The chain recombines TRBV4-1 with TRBJ2-2; 8 bases line up with TRBD2. The CDR3 extends over 16 amino acids. J lost 1 base, V lost 0 bases, and 1 base had no gene match. The germline gives CDR1 MGHRA, CDR2 YSYEKL. The CDR3 DNA follows: TGCGCCAGCAGCCAAGAGGGGACTAGGAACACCGGGGAGCTGTTTTTT. Protein sequence: CASSQEGTRNTGELFF.

There are many counts of this clonotype. The chain couples TRBV7-2 to TRBJ2-3, with 10 bases lining up with TRBD2. CDR3 length: 14 residues. Trimming removed 3 bases from V and 5 bases from J; junction bases left unmatched: 2. CDR1 SGHTA and CDR2 FQGNSA come from the germline V gene. The CDR3 loop is CASSLGTSVDTQYF. Here the CDR3 DNA reads TGTGCCAGCAGCTTGGGGACTAGCGTAGATACGCAGTATTTT.

V usage is TRBV28 and J usage is TRBJ2-1; the D gene is possibly TRBD2 (6 bases). The V gene's germline CDR1 is MDHEN and CDR2 SYDVKM. The CDR3 extends over 14 amino acids. With 4 bases removed from V and 4 bases from J, the gap between germline ends came to 11 bases. The CDR3 coding sequence is TGTGCCAGCAGTTCGCCCGGGAGATACAATGAGCAGTTCTTC. This gives the protein CASSSPGRYNEQFF.